This T cell receptor (beta chain) was recorded in a study of shared clonotypes between healthy human individuals. Study information: A donor's plate count was three for CD4 naive and three for CD4 memory; CD8 naive had two and CD8 memory one. Whole-study findings and limits: Owing to a small donor count, the genetic and exposure-history diversity represented was limited.

From germline, CDR1 is MNHNS and CDR2 SASEGT. CDR3 length equals 15 residues. V lost 5 bases to trimming and J lost 0 bases, with 11 bases between them. Original processing notes: Filtering differed since immunoSEQ provided only junctions, with no quality scores. Using immunoSEQ multiplex PCR, the repertoire was profiled, and TCRdb retains in-frame clones only, with some absent. Clone size and V and J calls were adopted from that table, with D and trimming inferred from the DNA. Among roughly 1,000,000 clones listed, 75% to 85% were seen once. Turning to this clone: Its matching antigen is unknown.

This TCR was recovered from a man between 18 and 35 years old in good health. Some clones in this sample may be carry-over from other donors' samples. The V call is TRBV6-1, the J call TRBJ1-5, with a tentative D call TRBD1 (5 bases). Input material: memory CD4+ T cells from PBMCs. Subset described: CD45RA-negative fraction. Here the CDR3 DNA reads TGTGCCAGCAGTTGGGGGGACCCTAGCAATCAGCCCCAGCATTTT. Residues: CASSWGDPSNQPQHF.